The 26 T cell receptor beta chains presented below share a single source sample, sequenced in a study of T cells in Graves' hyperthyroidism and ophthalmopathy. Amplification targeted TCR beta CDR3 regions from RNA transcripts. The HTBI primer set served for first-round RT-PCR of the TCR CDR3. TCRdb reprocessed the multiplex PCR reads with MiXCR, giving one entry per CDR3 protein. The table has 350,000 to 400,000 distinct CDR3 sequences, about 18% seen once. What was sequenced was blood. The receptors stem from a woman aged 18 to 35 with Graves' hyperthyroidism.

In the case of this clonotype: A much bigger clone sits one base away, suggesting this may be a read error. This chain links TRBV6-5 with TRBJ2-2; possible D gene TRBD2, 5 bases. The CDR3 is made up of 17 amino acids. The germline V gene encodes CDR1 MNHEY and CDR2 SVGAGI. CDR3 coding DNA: TGTGCCAGCGGTTACGTTGGGCTTCGGGGTAACACCGGGGAGCTGTTTTTT. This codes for CASGYVGLRGNTGELFF.

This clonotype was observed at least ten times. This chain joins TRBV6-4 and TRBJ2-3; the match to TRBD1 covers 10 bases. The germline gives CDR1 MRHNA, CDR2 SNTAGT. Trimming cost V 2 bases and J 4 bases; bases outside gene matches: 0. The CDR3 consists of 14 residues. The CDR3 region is CASSDGQGADTQYF. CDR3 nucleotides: TGTGCCAGCAGTGACGGACAGGGGGCAGATACGCAGTATTTT.

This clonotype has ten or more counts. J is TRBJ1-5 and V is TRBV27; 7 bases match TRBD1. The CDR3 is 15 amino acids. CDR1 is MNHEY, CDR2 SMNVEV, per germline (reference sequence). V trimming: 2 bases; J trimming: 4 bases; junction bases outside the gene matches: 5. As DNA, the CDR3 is TGTGCCAGCAGTTTAGGGACAGTGGGAAATCAGCCCCAGCATTTT. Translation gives CASSLGTVGNQPQHF.

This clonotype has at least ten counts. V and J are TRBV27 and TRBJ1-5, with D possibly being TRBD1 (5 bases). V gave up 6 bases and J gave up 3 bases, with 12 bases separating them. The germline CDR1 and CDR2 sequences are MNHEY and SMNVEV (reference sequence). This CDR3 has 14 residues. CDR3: CASSRPGLNQPQHF. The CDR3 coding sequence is TGTGCCAGCAGCCGACCGGGACTCAATCAGCCCCAGCATTTT.

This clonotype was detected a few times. CDR3 residues: CASSWTSGGVQYF. The DNA for the CDR3 is TGTGCCAGCAGCTGGACTAGCGGGGGGGTGCAGTACTTC. The V call is TRBV3-1, the J call TRBJ2-7; 15 nucleotides align to TRBD2. Germline V gene data show CDR1 as LGHDT and CDR2 as YNNKEL (reference sequence). Losses at the gene ends were 5 bases for V and 9 bases for J; bases not matched to a gene: 2. The CDR3 length is 13 residues.

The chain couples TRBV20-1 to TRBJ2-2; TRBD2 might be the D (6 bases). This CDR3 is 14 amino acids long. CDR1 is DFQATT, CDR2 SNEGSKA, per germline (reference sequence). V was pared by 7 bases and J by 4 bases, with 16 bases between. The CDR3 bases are TGCAGTGTAGGAGGAGGGGTGAGCACCGGGGAGCTGTTTTTT. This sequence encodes CSVGGGVSTGELFF.

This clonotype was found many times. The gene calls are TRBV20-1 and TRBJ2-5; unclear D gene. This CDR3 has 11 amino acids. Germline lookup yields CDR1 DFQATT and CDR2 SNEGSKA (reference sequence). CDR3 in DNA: TGCAGGGTGGGCGACGGAGAGACCCAGTACTTC. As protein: CRVGDGETQYF.

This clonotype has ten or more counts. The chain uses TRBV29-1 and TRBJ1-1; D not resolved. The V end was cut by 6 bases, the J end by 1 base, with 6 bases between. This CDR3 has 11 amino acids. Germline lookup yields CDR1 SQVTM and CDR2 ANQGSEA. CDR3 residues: CSVAENTEAFF. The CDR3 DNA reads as TGCAGCGTAGCAGAGAACACTGAAGCTTTCTTT.

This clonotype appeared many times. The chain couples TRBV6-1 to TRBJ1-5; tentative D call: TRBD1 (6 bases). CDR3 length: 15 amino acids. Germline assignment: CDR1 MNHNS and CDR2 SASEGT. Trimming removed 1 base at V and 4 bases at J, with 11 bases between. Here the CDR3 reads CASSEGGLSNQPQHF. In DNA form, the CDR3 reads TGTGCCAGCAGTGAAGGGGGGCTCAGTAATCAGCCCCAGCATTTT.

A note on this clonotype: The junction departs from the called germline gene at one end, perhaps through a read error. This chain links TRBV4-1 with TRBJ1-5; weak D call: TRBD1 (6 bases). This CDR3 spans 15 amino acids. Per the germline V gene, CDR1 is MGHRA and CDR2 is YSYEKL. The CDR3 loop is CASGQADRINQPQHF. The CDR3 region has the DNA TGCGCCAGCGGCCAAGCCGACAGGATAAATCAGCCCCAGCATTTT.

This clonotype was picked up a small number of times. In DNA form, the CDR3 reads TGCAGTGCTAGAGACTGGGCCTCCAATCAGCCCCAGCATTTT. It is translated as CSARDWASNQPQHF. The rearrangement links TRBV20-1 to TRBJ1-5; D not resolved. CDR1 is DFQATT and CDR2 is SNEGSKA in the germline V gene (reference sequence). The germline V and J ends were trimmed by 0 bases and 3 bases, with 9 bases remaining between them. This CDR3 region has 14 residues.

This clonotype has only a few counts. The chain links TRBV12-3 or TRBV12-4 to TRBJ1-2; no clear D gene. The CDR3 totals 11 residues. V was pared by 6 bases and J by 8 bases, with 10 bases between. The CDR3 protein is CASSFRVGYTF. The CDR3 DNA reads TGTGCCAGCAGCTTTCGAGTGGGCTACACCTTC.

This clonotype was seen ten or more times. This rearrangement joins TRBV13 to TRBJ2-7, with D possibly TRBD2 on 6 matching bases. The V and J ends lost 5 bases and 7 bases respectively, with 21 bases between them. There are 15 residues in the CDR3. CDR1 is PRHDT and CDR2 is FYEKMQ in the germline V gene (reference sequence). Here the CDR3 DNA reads TGTGCCAGCAGCATCCAGCCGGACGGTCGGGAGGAGCAGTACTTC. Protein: CASSIQPDGREEQYF.

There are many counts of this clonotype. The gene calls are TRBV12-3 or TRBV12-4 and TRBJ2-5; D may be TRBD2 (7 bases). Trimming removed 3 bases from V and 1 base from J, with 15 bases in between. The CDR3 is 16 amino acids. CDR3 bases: TGTGCCAGCAGTTTTAGGGGGAGGGACCTCCAAGAGACCCAGTACTTC. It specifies CASSFRGRDLQETQYF.

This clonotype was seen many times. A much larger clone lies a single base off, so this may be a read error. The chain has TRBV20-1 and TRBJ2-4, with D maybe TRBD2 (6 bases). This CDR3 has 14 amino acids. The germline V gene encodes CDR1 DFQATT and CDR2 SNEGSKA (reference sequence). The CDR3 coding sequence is TGCAGTGCTAGACTAGACGGAGGGAGAAACATTAAGTACTTC. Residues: CSARLDGGRNIKYF.

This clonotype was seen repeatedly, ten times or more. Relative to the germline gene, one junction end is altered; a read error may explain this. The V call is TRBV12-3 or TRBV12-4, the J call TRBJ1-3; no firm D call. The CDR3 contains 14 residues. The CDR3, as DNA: TGTGCCAGCAGTTTGCCGGTCTCGGGAAACGCCATATATTTT. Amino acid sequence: CASSLPVSGNAIYF.

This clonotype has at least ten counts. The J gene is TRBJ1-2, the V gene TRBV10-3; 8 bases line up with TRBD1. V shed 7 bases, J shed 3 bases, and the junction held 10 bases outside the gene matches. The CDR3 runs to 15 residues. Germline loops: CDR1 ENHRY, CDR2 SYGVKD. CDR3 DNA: TGTGCCATCAAACCGGACAGGGTAGGGGACTATGGCTACACCTTC. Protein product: CAIKPDRVGDYGYTF.

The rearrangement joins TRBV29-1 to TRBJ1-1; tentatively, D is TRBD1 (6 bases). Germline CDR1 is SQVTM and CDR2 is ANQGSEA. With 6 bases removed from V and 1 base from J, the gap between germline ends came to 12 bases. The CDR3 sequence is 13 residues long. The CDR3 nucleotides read TGCAGCGTGGGGGGCAGGGCGAACACTGAAGCTTTCTTT. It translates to CSVGGRANTEAFF.

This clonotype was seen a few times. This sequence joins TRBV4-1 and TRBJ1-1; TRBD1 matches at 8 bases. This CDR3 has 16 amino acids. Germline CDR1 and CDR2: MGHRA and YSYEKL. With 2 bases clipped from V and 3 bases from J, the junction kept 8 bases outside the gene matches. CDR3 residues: CASSQPRTGYDTEAFF. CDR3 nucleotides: TGCGCCAGCAGCCAACCTAGGACAGGGTACGACACTGAAGCTTTCTTT.

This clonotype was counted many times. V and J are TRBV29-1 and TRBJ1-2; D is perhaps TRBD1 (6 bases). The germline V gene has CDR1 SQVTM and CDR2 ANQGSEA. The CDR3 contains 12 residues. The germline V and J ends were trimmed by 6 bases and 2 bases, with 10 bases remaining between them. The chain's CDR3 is CSVGQLNYGYTF. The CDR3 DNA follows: TGCAGCGTAGGACAGCTGAACTATGGCTACACCTTC.

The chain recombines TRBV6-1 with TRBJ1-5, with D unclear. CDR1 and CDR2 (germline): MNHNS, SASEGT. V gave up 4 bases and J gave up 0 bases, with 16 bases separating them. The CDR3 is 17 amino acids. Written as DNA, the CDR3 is TGTGCCAGCAGTGTGACACAAGGAGGATATAGCAATCAGCCCCAGCATTTT. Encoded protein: CASSVTQGGYSNQPQHF.

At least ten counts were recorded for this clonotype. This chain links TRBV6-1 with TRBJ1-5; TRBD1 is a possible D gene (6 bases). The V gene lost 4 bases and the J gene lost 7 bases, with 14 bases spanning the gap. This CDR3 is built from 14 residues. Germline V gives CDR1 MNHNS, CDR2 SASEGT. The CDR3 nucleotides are TGTGCCAGCAGTGCTAGGACAGAGAACCAGCCCCAGCATTTT. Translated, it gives CASSARTENQPQHF.

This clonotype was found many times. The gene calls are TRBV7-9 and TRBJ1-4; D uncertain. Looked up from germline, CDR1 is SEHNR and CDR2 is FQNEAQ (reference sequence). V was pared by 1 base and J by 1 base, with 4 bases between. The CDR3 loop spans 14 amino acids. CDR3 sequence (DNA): TGTGCCAGCAGCTTAGGGGGAACTAATGAAAAACTGTTTTTT. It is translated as CASSLGGTNEKLFF.

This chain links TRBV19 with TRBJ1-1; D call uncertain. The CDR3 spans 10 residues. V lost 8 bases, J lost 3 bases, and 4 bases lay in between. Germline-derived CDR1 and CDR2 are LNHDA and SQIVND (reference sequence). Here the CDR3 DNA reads TGTGCCAGTCAGCACACTGAAGCTTTCTTT. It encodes CASQHTEAFF.

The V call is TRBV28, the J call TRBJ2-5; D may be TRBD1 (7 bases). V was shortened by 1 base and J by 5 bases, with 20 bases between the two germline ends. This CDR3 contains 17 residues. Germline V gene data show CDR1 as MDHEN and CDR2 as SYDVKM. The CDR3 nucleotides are TGTGCCAGCAGTTTATTCGAGGGGGCTGGAGGGTCGGAGACCCAGTACTTC. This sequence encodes CASSLFEGAGGSETQYF.

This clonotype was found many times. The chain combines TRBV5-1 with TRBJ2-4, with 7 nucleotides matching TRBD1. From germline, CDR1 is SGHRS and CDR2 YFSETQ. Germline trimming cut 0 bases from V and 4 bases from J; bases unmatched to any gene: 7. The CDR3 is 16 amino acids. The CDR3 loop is CASSLAFGTAKNIQYF. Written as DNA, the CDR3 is TGCGCCAGCAGCTTGGCCTTTGGGACAGCAAAAAACATTCAGTACTTC. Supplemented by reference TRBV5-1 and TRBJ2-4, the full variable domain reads KAGVTQTPRYLIKTRGQQVTLSCSPISGHRSVSWYQQTPGQGLQFLFEYFSETQRNKGNFPGRFSGRQFSNSRSEMNVSTLELGDSALYLCASSLAFGTAKNIQYFGAGTRLSVL.